This T cell receptor beta chain appears in the sequencing data of a study of control samples from healthy donors and cancer patients. V lost 4 bases and J 13 bases, leaving 30 bases between the germline ends. The CDR3 extends over 17 amino acids. Germline CDR1 reads SGHDN; CDR2 reads FVKESK. Clones were read by immunoSEQ multiplex PCR, and TCRdb kept only the in-frame ones, dropping some. The data contain about 120,000 clones, 70% to 90% of them singletons. This receptor was obtained from a man aged 45 to 65 in good health. What was sequenced was blood. V usage is TRBV14 and J usage is TRBJ2-3; perhaps TRBD2 as D (7 bases). Written as DNA, the CDR3 is TGTGCCAGCAGCCTCTCCGAGGGGCGGGGGCCCAGATGGTTTAAGTATTTT. It codes for CASSLSEGRGPRWFKYF.